The source of this T cell receptor (beta chain) is a study of CD8 T cells in ankylosing spondylitis. Study-wide findings and caveats: From matched ankylosing spondylitis synovial fluid, disease-linked clones were reportedly recovered at significantly enriched levels.

The germline V gene has CDR1 SEHNR and CDR2 FQNEAQ (reference sequence). The CDR3 totals 14 residues. V was clipped by 5 bases and J by 4 bases, with 9 bases between them. As for this clonotype: Antigen unknown.

Preparation of TCR beta libraries was done by quantitative 5'-RACE with molecular barcodes. TCRdb called the 5' RACE reads again in MiXCR, with one record for every CDR3 protein. The table has 250,000 to 350,000 distinct CDR3 sequences, approximately 20% seen once; the top ten hold 7.8%. The source material was blood, either unsorted or a sorted T cell fraction (not recorded which). This clonotype was sampled from a male donor with ankylosing spondylitis or in good health (not recorded which). The chain employs TRBV7-9 and TRBJ1-6; possible D gene TRBD1, 6 bases. The chain's CDR3 is CASSQQGYNSPLHF. The CDR3 DNA reads TGTGCCAGCAGCCAACAGGGTTATAATTCACCCCTCCACTTT.